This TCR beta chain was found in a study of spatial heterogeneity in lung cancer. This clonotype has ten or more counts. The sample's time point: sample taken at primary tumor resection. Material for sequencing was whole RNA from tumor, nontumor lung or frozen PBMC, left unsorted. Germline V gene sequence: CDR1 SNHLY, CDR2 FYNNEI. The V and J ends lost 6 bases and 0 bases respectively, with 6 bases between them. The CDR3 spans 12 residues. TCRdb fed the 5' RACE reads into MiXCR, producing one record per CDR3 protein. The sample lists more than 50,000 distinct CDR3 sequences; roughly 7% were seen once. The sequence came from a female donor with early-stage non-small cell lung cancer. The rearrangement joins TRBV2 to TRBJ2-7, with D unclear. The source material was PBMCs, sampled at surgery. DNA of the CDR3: TGTGCCAGCAGGAGGAGCTCCTACGAGCAGTACTTC. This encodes CASRRSSYEQYF.